A single sample gave rise to the 27 T cell receptor beta chains below, sequenced in a study of cytotoxic CD8 clonotypes in ibrutinib-treated CLL. Assay used: immunoSEQ multiplex PCR; TCRdb lists only in-frame clones, some missing. Of around 300,000 clones listed, around four fifths are singletons. The material sequenced was PBMCs, taken before ibrutinib treatment. All receptors come from a human donor with chronic lymphocytic leukemia.

This clone was seen a handful of times. The rearrangement uses TRBV5-1 and TRBJ2-3, with D uncertain. The CDR3 loop spans 16 amino acids. CDR1 is SGHRS, CDR2 YFSETQ, per germline. Between the trimmed V and J ends, which lost 6 bases and 4 bases, there was a span of 21 bases. Here the CDR3 DNA reads TGCGCCAGCAACCGACAAGGACCGCCGATAGCAGATACGCAGTATTTT. Residues: CASNRQGPPIADTQYF.

The gene calls are TRBV29-1 and TRBJ2-1; D gene unclear. The CDR3 spans 11 residues. V lost 6 bases and J 16 bases, leaving 19 bases between the germline ends. The germline V gene encodes CDR1 SQVTM and CDR2 ANQGSEA. As DNA, the CDR3 is TGCAGCGTGATGGGCCAGGCAGGTAAATTCTTC. Its translation: CSVMGQAGKFF.

The V and J genes are TRBV5-1 and TRBJ2-5; no definite D call. Germline lookup yields CDR1 SGHRS and CDR2 YFSETQ. V was clipped by 0 bases and J by 5 bases, with 11 bases between them. This CDR3 contains 14 residues. CDR3 sequence reads: CASSLDSTGETQYF. CDR3 nucleotide sequence: TGCGCCAGCAGCTTGGATAGCACTGGGGAGACCCAGTACTTC.

Here the CDR3 DNA reads TGTGCCAGCAGCGTTCGAAAGGACAGGTTGGGGGAGACCCAGTACTTC. Protein product: CASSVRKDRLGETQYF. This chain links TRBV9 with TRBJ2-5; 7 bases agree with TRBD1. This CDR3 spans 16 amino acids. Per germline, CDR1 SGDLS and CDR2 YYNGEE. Trimming removed 2 bases from V and 5 bases from J; junction bases left unmatched: 12.

The V and J genes are TRBV2 and TRBJ1-5, with D uncertain. The CDR3 has 15 amino acids. Germline loops: CDR1 SNHLY, CDR2 FYNNEI. V lost 4 bases to trimming and J lost 5 bases, with 15 bases between them. This CDR3 is CASSVGGTIYQPQHF. CDR3 nucleotides: TGTGCCAGCAGTGTAGGTGGAACGATCTATCAGCCCCAGCATTTT. Based on the CDR3 plus reference TRBV2 and TRBJ1-5, the full variable domain is EPEVTQTPSHQVTQMGQEVILRCVPISNHLYFYWYRQILGQKVEFLVSFYNNEISEKSEIFDDQFSVERPDGSNFTLKIRSTKLEDSAMYFCASSVGGTIYQPQHFGDGTRLSIL.

The V gene is TRBV7-6, the J gene TRBJ2-5, with TRBD1 matching over 8 bases. Germline CDR1 SGHVS, CDR2 FNYEAQ. CDR3 length: 16 residues. After removal of 1 base from V and 5 bases from J, the junction contained 9 bases not matched to a gene. CDR3 residues: CASSLVAGGLYETQYF. CDR3 coding DNA: TGTGCCAGCAGCTTAGTGGCAGGGGGCCTCTATGAGACCCAGTACTTC.

The chain uses TRBV19 and TRBJ2-5; D is perhaps TRBD1 (5 bases). V lost 6 bases and J 5 bases, leaving 22 bases between the germline ends. Germline V CDR1 and CDR2: LNHDA, SQIVND (reference sequence). This CDR3 spans 16 amino acids. In nucleotides, the CDR3 is TGTGCCAGTAGCCCCCGCAGGGCTTCCCCAGGGGAGACCCAGTACTTC. Protein sequence: CASSPRRASPGETQYF.

The chain employs TRBV19 and TRBJ2-3, with 7 bases matching TRBD1. The J segment lost 3 bases and the V segment lost 5 bases, leaving 5 bases of the junction unmatched. Germline CDR1 reads LNHDA; CDR2 reads SQIVND (reference sequence). The CDR3 consists of 14 residues. The CDR3 loop is CASSARTGTDTQYF. The CDR3, as DNA: TGTGCCAGTAGTGCCCGGACAGGTACAGATACGCAGTATTTT.

The chain links TRBV6-6 to TRBJ2-5, with a possible D match to TRBD2 (8 bases). V dropped 4 bases and J dropped 4 bases, with 19 bases sitting between them. The CDR3 loop spans 16 amino acids. Germline V gene lookup returns CDR1 MNHNY and CDR2 SVGAGI (reference sequence). The CDR3 protein is CASSFRGSGRAETQYF. CDR3 nucleotide sequence: TGTGCCAGCAGTTTCAGGGGGAGCGGGAGAGCAGAGACCCAGTACTTC.

The rearrangement links TRBV7-8 to TRBJ2-5; D ambiguous. Germline V CDR1 and CDR2: SGHVS, FQNEAQ. The CDR3 contains 11 residues. Trimming took off 2 bases at V and 5 bases at J, with 3 bases between the two ends. CDR3 residues: CASSLLETQYF. CDR3 nucleotide sequence: TGTGCCAGCAGCTTATTGGAGACCCAGTACTTC.

The chain combines TRBV5-4 with TRBJ2-7; 9 bases match TRBD1. CDR1 is SGHNT, CDR2 YYREEE, per germline (reference sequence). V was clipped by 0 bases and J by 0 bases; unmatched bases: 4. This CDR3 comprises 16 residues. CDR3 coding DNA: TGTGCCAGCAGCTTGGACGACAGGGGGGGCTCCTACGAGCAGTACTTC. Protein: CASSLDDRGGSYEQYF.

This chain joins TRBV19 and TRBJ1-1; D possibly corresponds to TRBD1 (6 bases). Trimming took off 4 bases at V and 4 bases at J, with 19 bases between the two ends. CDR1 and CDR2 (germline): LNHDA, SQIVND (reference sequence). The CDR3 covers 16 residues. The CDR3 protein is CASSRGGSRYRTEAFF. The CDR3 coding sequence is TGTGCCAGTAGTAGGGGGGGCTCGAGATATCGCACTGAAGCTTTCTTT.

This clone appeared once. The DNA of the CDR3 is TGTGCCAGCAGTGAATTTCTGGGACCAGATACGCAGTATTTT. This gives the protein CASSEFLGPDTQYF. This chain connects TRBV25-1 to TRBJ2-3; possibly TRBD1 or TRBD2 for D (5 bases each). V lost 1 base and J lost 4, with 9 bases in between. Germline V gene lookup returns CDR1 MGHDK and CDR2 SYGVNS. The CDR3 covers 14 residues.

The chain combines TRBV6-6 with TRBJ2-5; a weak D match, TRBD1 (6 bases). The V gene lost 6 bases and the J gene lost 4 bases, with 18 bases spanning the gap. Germline V gene data show CDR1 as MNHNY and CDR2 as SVGAGI (reference sequence). The CDR3 loop spans 15 amino acids. CDR3 sequence: CASSPRDKTRETQYF. The CDR3, as DNA: TGTGCCAGCAGCCCCCGGGACAAAACCCGAGAGACCCAGTACTTC.

This clone was seen only a few times. V is TRBV20-1 and J is TRBJ1-2; D unclear. In germline, CDR1 is DFQATT, CDR2 SNEGSKA (reference sequence). The CDR3 totals 11 residues. The ends were cut back, 3 bases at V and 4 bases at J, with 6 bases in the middle. This CDR3 reads CSASPSYGYTF. CDR3 nucleotides: TGCAGTGCTAGTCCCAGCTATGGCTACACCTTC.

V gene TRBV27 combines with J gene TRBJ2-7; 13 nucleotides agree with TRBD2. CDR1 and CDR2 (germline): MNHEY, SMNVEV (reference sequence). CDR3 length: 15 residues. J gave up 7 bases and V 5 bases, and 8 bases lay outside the gene matches. The CDR3 DNA sequence: TGTGCCAGCAGTGTATTACTAGCGGGAGGGCGGGAGCAGTACTTC. This translates into CASSVLLAGGREQYF.

V gene TRBV29-1 combines with J gene TRBJ1-1; D is uncertain. The CDR3 is made up of 13 amino acids. CDR1 is SQVTM, CDR2 ANQGSEA, per germline. Trimming pared 0 bases from V and 7 bases from J, leaving 12 bases between. As DNA, the CDR3 is TGCAGCGTTGAAGATCATGCCAGGCGTGAAGCTTTCTTT. It encodes CSVEDHARREAFF.

The V and J genes are TRBV29-1 and TRBJ2-1; 12 bases map to TRBD2. The junction had 8 bases not matched to a gene; V was cut back by 5 bases and J by 6 bases. This CDR3 is built from 15 residues. Looked up from germline, CDR1 is SQVTM and CDR2 is ANQGSEA. CDR3 coding DNA: TGCAGCGTTACTATCGGGACTAGCGGGCTCAATGAGCAGTTCTTC. Amino acids: CSVTIGTSGLNEQFF.

The chain carries TRBV15 and TRBJ1-5; possible D gene TRBD1, 5 bases. V lost 4 bases, J lost 4 bases, and 20 bases lay in between. This CDR3 spans 17 amino acids. Germline loops: CDR1 LNHNV, CDR2 YYDKDF (reference sequence). In DNA, the CDR3 is TGTGCCACCAGCAACGGGGGATGGGAGAATAGAAATCAGCCCCAGCATTTT. It translates to CATSNGGWENRNQPQHF.

The gene calls are TRBV16 and TRBJ2-3; D is perhaps TRBD1 (6 bases). The V and J ends lost 2 bases and 1 base respectively, with 16 bases between them. CDR1 and CDR2 from the germline V gene are KGHSY and FQNENV. This CDR3 is built from 17 residues. The CDR3 is CASSQMQGTRRTDTQYF. CDR3 in DNA: TGTGCCAGCAGCCAAATGCAAGGGACACGCCGCACAGATACGCAGTATTTT.

V and J are TRBV25-1 and TRBJ1-3; D is undetermined. V was trimmed by 2 bases and J by 4 bases, leaving 3 bases between them. This CDR3 spans 12 amino acids. The germline gives CDR1 MGHDK, CDR2 SYGVNS. DNA for the CDR3: TGTGCCAGCAGTGAAGGGGGAAACACCATATATTTT. Protein: CASSEGGNTIYF.

This clone was picked up one time. The V call is TRBV28, the J call TRBJ1-4; D is undetermined. Germline CDR1 MDHEN, CDR2 SYDVKM. V was shortened by 3 bases and J by 0 bases, with 2 bases between the two germline ends. The CDR3 consists of 13 residues. The CDR3 loop reads CASSFATNEKLFF. The CDR3 bases are TGTGCCAGCAGTTTCGCAACTAATGAAAAACTGTTTTTT.

This clone was recorded only once. This chain connects TRBV28 to TRBJ2-7; 12 positions match TRBD2. The J segment lost 7 bases and the V segment lost 10 bases, leaving 17 bases of the junction unmatched. CDR3 length: 16 amino acids. Germline CDR1 MDHEN, CDR2 SYDVKM. The CDR3 protein is CATATSGRDGVYEQYF. As DNA, the CDR3 is TGTGCCACCGCGACTAGCGGGAGAGATGGGGTATATGAGCAGTACTTC.

The rearrangement joins TRBV14 to TRBJ2-7; possible D gene TRBD2, 6 bases. Trimming removed 4 bases from V and 4 bases from J, with 14 bases in between. This CDR3 region has 14 residues. Germline V gene lookup returns CDR1 SGHDN and CDR2 FVKESK. The CDR3 here is CASSLLGGIYEQYF. The CDR3 DNA reads as TGTGCCAGCAGCCTGCTTGGGGGGATATACGAGCAGTACTTC.

This clone was observed a few times. Distinct nucleotide sequences in the sample also encode this CDR3. The chain uses TRBV6-5 and TRBJ1-2; D remains ambiguous. Germline V lookup: CDR1 MNHEY, CDR2 SVGAGI. The CDR3 has 13 amino acids. With 2 bases removed from V and 3 bases from J, the gap between germline ends came to 7 bases. The chain's CDR3 is CASSYTGYYGYTF. CDR3 nucleotides: TGTGCCAGCAGTTACACGGGGTACTATGGCTACACCTTC.

V is TRBV15 and J is TRBJ1-5; no clear D gene. With 0 bases removed from V and 4 bases from J, the gap between germline ends came to 4 bases. Germline-derived CDR1 and CDR2 are LNHNV and YYDKDF (reference sequence). CDR3 length equals 13 residues. The chain's CDR3 is CATSRDRNQPQHF. CDR3 nucleotides: TGTGCCACCAGCAGAGACAGAAATCAGCCCCAGCATTTT. Supplemented by reference TRBV15 and TRBJ1-5, the full variable domain reads DAMVIQNPRYQVTQFGKPVTLSCSQTLNHNVMYWYQQKSSQAPKLLFHYYDKDFNNEADTPDNFQSRRPNTSFCFLDIRSPGLGDTAMYLCATSRDRNQPQHFGDGTRLSIL.

The genes are TRBV6-5 and TRBJ2-5, with D unresolved. From germline, CDR1 is MNHEY and CDR2 SVGAGI. Deletions cut 10 bases from V and 4 bases from J, with 16 bases between. This CDR3 has 13 amino acids. The CDR3: CATNPNTPETQYF. CDR3 DNA sequence: TGTGCCACCAATCCTAACACCCCAGAGACCCAGTACTTC.